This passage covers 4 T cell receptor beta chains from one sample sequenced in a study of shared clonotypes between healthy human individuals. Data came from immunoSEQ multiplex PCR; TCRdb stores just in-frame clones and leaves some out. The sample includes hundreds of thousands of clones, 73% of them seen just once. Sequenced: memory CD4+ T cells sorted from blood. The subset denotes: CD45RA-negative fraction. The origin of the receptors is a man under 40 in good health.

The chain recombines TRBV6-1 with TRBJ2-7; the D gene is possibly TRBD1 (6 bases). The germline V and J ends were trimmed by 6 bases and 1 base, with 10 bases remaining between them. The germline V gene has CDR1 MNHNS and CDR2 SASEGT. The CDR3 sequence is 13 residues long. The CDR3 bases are TGTGCCAGCAGATCGACAGGATCCTACGAGCAGTACTTC. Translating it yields CASRSTGSYEQYF.

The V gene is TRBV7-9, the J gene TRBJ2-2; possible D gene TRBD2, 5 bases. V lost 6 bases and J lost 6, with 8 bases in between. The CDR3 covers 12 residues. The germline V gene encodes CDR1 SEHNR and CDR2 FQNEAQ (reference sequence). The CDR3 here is CASRGSAGELFF. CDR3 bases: TGTGCCAGCAGAGGGAGTGCCGGGGAGCTGTTTTTT. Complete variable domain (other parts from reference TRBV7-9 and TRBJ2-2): DTGVSQNPRHKITKRGQNVTFRCDPISEHNRLYWYRQTLGQGPEFLTYFQNEAQLEKSRLLSDRFSAERPKGSFSTLEIQRTEQGDSAMYLCASRGSAGELFFGEGSRLTVL.

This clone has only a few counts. This CDR3 is CASRYDSATAYEQYF. CDR3 nucleotide sequence: TGTGCCAGCAGGTACGACTCGGCAACAGCCTACGAGCAGTACTTC. The V gene is TRBV6-6, the J gene TRBJ2-7; D is unresolved. Trimming removed 6 bases from V and 2 bases from J, with 17 bases in between. CDR3 size: 15 residues. CDR1 and CDR2 (germline): MNHNY, SVGAGI (reference sequence).

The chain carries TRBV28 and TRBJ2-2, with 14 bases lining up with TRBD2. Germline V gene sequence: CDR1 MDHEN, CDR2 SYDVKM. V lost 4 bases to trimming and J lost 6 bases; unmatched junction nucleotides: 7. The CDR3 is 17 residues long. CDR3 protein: CASSSAGLAGDPGELFF. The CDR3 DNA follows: TGTGCCAGCAGTTCGGCGGGACTAGCGGGAGATCCCGGGGAGCTGTTTTTT.